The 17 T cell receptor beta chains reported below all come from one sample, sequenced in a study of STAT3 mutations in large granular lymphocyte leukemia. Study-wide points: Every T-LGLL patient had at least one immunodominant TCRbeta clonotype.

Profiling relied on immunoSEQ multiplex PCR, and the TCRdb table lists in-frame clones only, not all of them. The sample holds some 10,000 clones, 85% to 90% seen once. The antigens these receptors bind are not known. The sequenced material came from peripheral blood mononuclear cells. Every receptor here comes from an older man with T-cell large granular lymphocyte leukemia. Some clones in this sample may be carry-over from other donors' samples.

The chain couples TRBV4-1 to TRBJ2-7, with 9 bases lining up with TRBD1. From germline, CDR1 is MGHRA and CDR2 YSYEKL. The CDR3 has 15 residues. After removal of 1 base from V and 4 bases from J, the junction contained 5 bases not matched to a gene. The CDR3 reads CASSQAPGQGYEQYF. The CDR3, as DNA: TGCGCCAGCAGCCAAGCCCCGGGACAGGGATACGAGCAGTACTTC.

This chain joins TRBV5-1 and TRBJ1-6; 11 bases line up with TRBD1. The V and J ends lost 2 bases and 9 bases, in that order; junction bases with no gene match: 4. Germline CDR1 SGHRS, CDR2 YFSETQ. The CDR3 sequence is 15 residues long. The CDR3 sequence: CASSLGTGGASPLHF. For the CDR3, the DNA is TGCGCCAGCAGCTTAGGGACAGGGGGGGCTTCACCCCTCCACTTT.

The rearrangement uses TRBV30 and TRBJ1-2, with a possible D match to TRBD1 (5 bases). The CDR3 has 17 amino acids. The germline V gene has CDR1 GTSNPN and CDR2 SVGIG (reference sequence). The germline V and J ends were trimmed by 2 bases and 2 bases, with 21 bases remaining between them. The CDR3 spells CAWSHGFTGGRNYGYTF. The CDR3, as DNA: TGTGCCTGGAGTCATGGATTTACAGGAGGCCGCAACTATGGCTACACCTTC.

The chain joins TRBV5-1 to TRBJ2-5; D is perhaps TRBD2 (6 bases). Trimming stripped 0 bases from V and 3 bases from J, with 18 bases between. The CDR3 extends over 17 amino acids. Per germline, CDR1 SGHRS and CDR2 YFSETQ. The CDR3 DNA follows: TGCGCCAGCAGCTTGGCTGTGGGGGGACGGAGCAAAGAGACCCAGTACTTC. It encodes CASSLAVGGRSKETQYF.

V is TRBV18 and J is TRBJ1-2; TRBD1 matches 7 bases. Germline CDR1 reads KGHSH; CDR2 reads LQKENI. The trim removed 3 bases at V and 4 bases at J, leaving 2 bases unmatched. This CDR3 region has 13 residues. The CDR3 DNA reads TGTGCCAGCTCACCGGACAGGCTCTATGGCTACACCTTC. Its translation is CASSPDRLYGYTF. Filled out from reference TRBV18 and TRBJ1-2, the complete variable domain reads NAGVMQNPRHLVRRRGQEARLRCSPMKGHSHVYWYRQLPEEGLKFMVYLQKENIIDESGMPKERFSAEFPKEGPSILRIQQVVRGDSAAYFCASSPDRLYGYTFGSGTRLTVV.

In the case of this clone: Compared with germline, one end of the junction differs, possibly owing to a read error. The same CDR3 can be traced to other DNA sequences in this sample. CDR3 sequence: CAWSGNRGETQYF. CDR3 coding DNA: TGTGCCTGGAGTGGTAACAGGGGGGAGACTCAGTACTTC. The chain uses TRBV30 and TRBJ2-5, with 8 positions matching TRBD1. The CDR3 extends over 13 amino acids. Germline-derived CDR1 and CDR2 are GTSNPN and SVGIG (reference sequence).

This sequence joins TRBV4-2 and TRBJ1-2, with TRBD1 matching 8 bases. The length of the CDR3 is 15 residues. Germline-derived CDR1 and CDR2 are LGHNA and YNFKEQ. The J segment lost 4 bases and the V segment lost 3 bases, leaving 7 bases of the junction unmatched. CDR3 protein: CASSQDREVRYGYTF. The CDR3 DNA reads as TGTGCCAGCAGCCAGGACAGGGAAGTACGCTATGGCTACACCTTC.

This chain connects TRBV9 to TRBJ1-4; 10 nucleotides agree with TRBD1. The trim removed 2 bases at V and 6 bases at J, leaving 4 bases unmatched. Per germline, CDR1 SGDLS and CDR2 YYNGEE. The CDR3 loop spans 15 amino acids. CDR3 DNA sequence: TGTGCCAGCAGCGTTCTCGGGACAGGGGATGAAAAACTGTTTTTT. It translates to CASSVLGTGDEKLFF. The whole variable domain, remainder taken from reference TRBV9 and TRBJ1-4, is DSGVTQTPKHLITATGQRVTLRCSPRSGDLSVYWYQQSLDQGLQFLIQYYNGEERAKGNILERFSAQQFPDLHSELNLSSLELGDSALYFCASSVLGTGDEKLFFGSGTQLSVL.

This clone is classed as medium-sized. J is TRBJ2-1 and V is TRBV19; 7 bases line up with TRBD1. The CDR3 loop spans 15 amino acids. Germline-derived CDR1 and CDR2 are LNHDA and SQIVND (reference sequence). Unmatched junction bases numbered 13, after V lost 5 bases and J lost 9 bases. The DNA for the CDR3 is TGTGCCAGTAGTGCCCGGGACAGAGGGTCTCCTGAGCAGTTCTTC. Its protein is CASSARDRGSPEQFF.

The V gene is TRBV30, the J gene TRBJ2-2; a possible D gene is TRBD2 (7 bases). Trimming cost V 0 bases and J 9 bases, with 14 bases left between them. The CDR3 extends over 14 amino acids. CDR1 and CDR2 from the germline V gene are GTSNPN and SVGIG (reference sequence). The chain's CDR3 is CAWSVGGASRELFF. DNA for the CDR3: TGTGCCTGGAGTGTAGGGGGGGCCTCCAGGGAGCTGTTTTTT.

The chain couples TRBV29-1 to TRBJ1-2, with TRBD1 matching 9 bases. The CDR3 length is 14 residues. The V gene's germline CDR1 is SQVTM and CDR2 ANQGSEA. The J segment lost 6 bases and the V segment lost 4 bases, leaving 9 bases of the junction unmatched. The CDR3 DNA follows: TGCAGCGTTGGTTACAGGGGGCGCAGGGATGGCTACACCTTC. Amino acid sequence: CSVGYRGRRDGYTF.

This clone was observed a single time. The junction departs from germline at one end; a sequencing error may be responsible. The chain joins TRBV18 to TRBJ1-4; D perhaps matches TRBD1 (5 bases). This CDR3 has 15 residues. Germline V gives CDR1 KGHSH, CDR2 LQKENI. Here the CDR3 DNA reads TGTGCCAGCTCCCCACGCCGGGACGGGGATGAAAAACTGTTTTTT. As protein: CASSPRRDGDEKLFF.

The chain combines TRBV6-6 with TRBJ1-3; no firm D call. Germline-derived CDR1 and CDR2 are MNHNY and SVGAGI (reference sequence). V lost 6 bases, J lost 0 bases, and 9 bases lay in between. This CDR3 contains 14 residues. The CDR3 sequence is CASSIPTSGNTIYF. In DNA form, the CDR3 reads TGTGCCAGCAGCATACCGACCTCTGGAAACACCATATATTTT.

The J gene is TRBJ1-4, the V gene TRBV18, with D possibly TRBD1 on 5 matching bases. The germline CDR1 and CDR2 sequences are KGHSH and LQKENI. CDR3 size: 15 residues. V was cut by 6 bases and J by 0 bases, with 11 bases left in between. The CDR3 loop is CASSQGVATNEKLFF. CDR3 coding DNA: TGTGCCAGCTCGCAGGGAGTTGCAACTAATGAAAAACTGTTTTTT.

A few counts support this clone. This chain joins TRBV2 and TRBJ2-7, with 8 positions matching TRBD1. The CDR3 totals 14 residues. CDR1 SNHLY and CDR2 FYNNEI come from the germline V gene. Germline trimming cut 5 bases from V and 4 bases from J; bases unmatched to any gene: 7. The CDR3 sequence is CASSSGQGAYEQYF. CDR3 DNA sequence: TGTGCCAGCAGTTCAGGGCAGGGGGCGTACGAGCAGTACTTC.

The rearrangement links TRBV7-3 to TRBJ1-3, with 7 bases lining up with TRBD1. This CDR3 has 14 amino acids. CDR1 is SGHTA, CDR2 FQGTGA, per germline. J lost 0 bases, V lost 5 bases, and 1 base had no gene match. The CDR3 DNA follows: TGTGCCAGCAGCCAGGGGGACTCTGGAAACACCATATATTTT. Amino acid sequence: CASSQGDSGNTIYF. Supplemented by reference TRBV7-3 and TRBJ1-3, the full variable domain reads GAGVSQTPSNKVTEKGKYVELRCDPISGHTALYWYRQSLGQGPEFLIYFQGTGAADDSGLPNDRFFAVRPEGSVSTLKIQRTERGDSAVYLCASSQGDSGNTIYFGEGSWLTVV.

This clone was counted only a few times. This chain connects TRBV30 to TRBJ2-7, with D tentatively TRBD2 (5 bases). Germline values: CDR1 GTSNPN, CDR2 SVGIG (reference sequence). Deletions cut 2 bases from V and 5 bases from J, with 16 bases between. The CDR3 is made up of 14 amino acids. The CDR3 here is CAWSRGVVVDEQYF. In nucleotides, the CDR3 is TGTGCCTGGAGTCGGGGAGTGGTTGTCGACGAGCAGTACTTC.